Sequencing of this T cell receptor (beta chain) was carried out in a study of blood T cell repertoires in COVID-19. In the study overall: The origin of the acute and convalescent COVID-19 samples was the United States, Italy and Spain. Nucleic acid was either cDNA or gDNA, and it came from T cells, B-cell-depleted T cells, or PBMCs.

The CDR3 spans 17 residues. V was clipped by 0 bases and J by 4 bases; unmatched bases: 8. CDR1 and CDR2 from the germline V gene are SGHTA and FQGTGA. In the source study's methods: How many nucleated cells were present was estimated from reference gene primer amplification. The protocol was immunoSEQ multiplex PCR, while the TCRdb copy is restricted to in-frame clones and leaves out a portion. V, J and clone size derive from that table, while D and trimming were established from the DNA sequence. The table lists some 170,000 clones, 76% of them singletons. The sample was peripheral blood. This TCR derives from a woman between 45 and 65 years old with active or convalescent COVID-19. The chain combines TRBV7-3 with TRBJ2-2; 7 bases are a match to TRBD1. In nucleotides, the CDR3 is TGTGCCAGCAGCTTAACCCAAAACAGGGGCTTCACCGGGGAGCTGTTTTTT. Translation: CASSLTQNRGFTGELFF.